A selection of T cell receptor beta chains follows, all from one sample in a study of Graves' ophthalmopathy and Graves' hyperthyroidism. TCRdb analysed the multiplex PCR reads with MiXCR anew, one entry per CDR3 protein. Of hundreds of thousands of distinct CDR3 sequences listed, around 21% are singletons. Material: peripheral blood. Source of these receptors: a woman between 18 and 29 years old with stable Graves' hyperthyroidism. Both conserved end residues are part of each CDR3. Each record gives: D gene, clone size, V gene, CDR3 length, J gene, CDR3 DNA, CDR3 protein. A D gene is named only where the DNA matches it firmly. Size is stated for part of the rows, as once, few or many counts, or as a class when the clone is expanded.

d_call: TRBD1; clone_size: .; v_call: TRBV9; cdr3_length: 14; j_call: TRBJ1-2; cdr3_nt: TGTGCCAGCAGCGTAGGGACAGGGCTGGATGGCTACACCTTC; cdr3_aa: CASSVGTGLDGYTF
d_call: .; clone_size: many; v_call: TRBV7-6; cdr3_length: 16; j_call: TRBJ1-3; cdr3_nt: TGTGCCAGCAGCTTATGGTCGGTGAACTCTGGAAACACCATATATTTT; cdr3_aa: CASSLWSVNSGNTIYF
d_call: TRBD2; clone_size: many; v_call: TRBV10-3; cdr3_length: 17; j_call: TRBJ2-7; cdr3_nt: TGTGCCATCAGCGAAAGGCAAACTAGCGGGAGTGGGGACGAGCAGTACTTC; cdr3_aa: CAISERQTSGSGDEQYF
d_call: .; clone_size: .; v_call: TRBV6-2/TRBV6-3; cdr3_length: 16; j_call: TRBJ1-2; cdr3_nt: TGTGCCAGCAGTACCCCTATGGGGGGTCTCGACTATGGCTACACCTTC; cdr3_aa: CASSTPMGGLDYGYTF
d_call: .; clone_size: many; v_call: TRBV28; cdr3_length: 11; j_call: TRBJ2-7; cdr3_nt: TGTGCCAGCAGTTTATTAGGGTACCAGTACTTC; cdr3_aa: CASSLLGYQYF
d_call: .; clone_size: .; v_call: TRBV5-1; cdr3_length: 15; j_call: TRBJ2-7; cdr3_nt: TGCGCCAGCACCGAGTCGCAGGACACCTCCTACGAGCAGTACTTC; cdr3_aa: CASTESQDTSYEQYF
d_call: .; clone_size: many; v_call: TRBV14; cdr3_length: 17; j_call: TRBJ2-6; cdr3_nt: TGTGCCAGCACCCCGACCTTTGGGGGTTCGGGGGCCAACGTCCTGACTTTC; cdr3_aa: CASTPTFGGSGANVLTF
d_call: .; clone_size: many; v_call: TRBV15; cdr3_length: 15; j_call: TRBJ1-5; cdr3_nt: TGTGCCACCAGCCCGGGAGGTTTGCGCAATCAGCCCCAGCATTTT; cdr3_aa: CATSPGGLRNQPQHF
d_call: TRBD1; clone_size: many; v_call: TRBV28; cdr3_length: 12; j_call: TRBJ2-7; cdr3_nt: TGTGCCAGCAGTATACAGGGGGCCGAGCAGTACTTC; cdr3_aa: CASSIQGAEQYF
d_call: .; clone_size: .; v_call: TRBV6-1; cdr3_length: 15; j_call: TRBJ1-1; cdr3_nt: TGTGCCAGCAGTGAAAGGGTGTGGGCCGACCCTGAAGCTTTCTTT; cdr3_aa: CASSERVWADPEAFF
d_call: TRBD1; clone_size: .; v_call: TRBV4-1; cdr3_length: 16; j_call: TRBJ1-5; cdr3_nt: TGCGCCAGCAGCCAAGGGACAGGGGGCGAAGGGCAGCCCCAGCATTTT; cdr3_aa: CASSQGTGGEGQPQHF
d_call: .; clone_size: few; v_call: TRBV11-1; cdr3_length: 13; j_call: TRBJ1-2; cdr3_nt: TGTGCCAGCAGCTACGGGGGGAGCGATGGCTACACCTTC; cdr3_aa: CASSYGGSDGYTF
d_call: .; clone_size: many; v_call: TRBV6-5; cdr3_length: 15; j_call: TRBJ1-2; cdr3_nt: TGTGCCAGCAGTTACTCGGTGGGGCTGAACTATGGCTACACCTTC; cdr3_aa: CASSYSVGLNYGYTF
d_call: .; clone_size: many; v_call: TRBV6-5; cdr3_length: 15; j_call: TRBJ2-5; cdr3_nt: TGTGCCAGCAGTCCTCTACAGGGTTTCGGAGAGACCCAGTACTTC; cdr3_aa: CASSPLQGFGETQYF
d_call: .; clone_size: once; v_call: TRBV7-9; cdr3_length: 12; j_call: TRBJ2-5; cdr3_nt: TGTGCCAGCAGCGCCACTCTAGAGACCCAGTACTTC; cdr3_aa: CASSATLETQYF
d_call: .; clone_size: many; v_call: TRBV7-8; cdr3_length: 12; j_call: TRBJ2-5; cdr3_nt: TGTGCCAGCAGCTTATCGGAAGAGACCCAGTACTTC; cdr3_aa: CASSLSEETQYF
d_call: .; clone_size: .; v_call: TRBV9; cdr3_length: 15; j_call: TRBJ2-5; cdr3_nt: TGTGCCAGCAGCGGGGGCTTAGGGAGCGGGGAGACCCAGTACTTC; cdr3_aa: CASSGGLGSGETQYF
d_call: TRBD1; clone_size: many; v_call: TRBV6-1; cdr3_length: 16; j_call: TRBJ2-7; cdr3_nt: TGTGCCAGCAGCACCAAACCCGGGACAGGGGGATACGAGCAGTACTTC; cdr3_aa: CASSTKPGTGGYEQYF
d_call: .; clone_size: many; v_call: TRBV7-3; cdr3_length: 13; j_call: TRBJ2-7; cdr3_nt: TGTGCCAGCAGCGTTGTTGAGGGCTACGAGCAGTACTTC; cdr3_aa: CASSVVEGYEQYF
d_call: .; clone_size: many; v_call: TRBV29-1; cdr3_length: 14; j_call: TRBJ1-1; cdr3_nt: TGCAGCGTTGCTAGTAACAGGGTAGGCACTGAAGCTTTCTTT; cdr3_aa: CSVASNRVGTEAFF
d_call: .; clone_size: many; v_call: TRBV10-3; cdr3_length: 14; j_call: TRBJ1-3; cdr3_nt: TGTGCCATCGGTGGGACACACGAGGGAAACACCATATATTTT; cdr3_aa: CAIGGTHEGNTIYF
d_call: TRBD1; clone_size: many; v_call: TRBV28; cdr3_length: 17; j_call: TRBJ1-1; cdr3_nt: TGTGCCAGCAGTTTATACAGGGGTGGATTCATGAACACTGAAGCTTTCTTT; cdr3_aa: CASSLYRGGFMNTEAFF
d_call: TRBD1; clone_size: .; v_call: TRBV6-1; cdr3_length: 13; j_call: TRBJ1-2; cdr3_nt: TGTGCCAGCAACCAACAGGGGGCGAGAGGCTACACCTTC; cdr3_aa: CASNQQGARGYTF
d_call: .; clone_size: many; v_call: TRBV12-3/TRBV12-4; cdr3_length: 13; j_call: TRBJ2-1; cdr3_nt: TGTGCCAGCAGTAAGCAGCGGTACAATGAGCAGTTCTTC; cdr3_aa: CASSKQRYNEQFF
d_call: TRBD1; clone_size: many; v_call: TRBV6-5; cdr3_length: 17; j_call: TRBJ2-2; cdr3_nt: TGTGCCAGCAGTTCGTCGGGACAGCTCTTGGGCACCGGGGAGCTGTTTTTT; cdr3_aa: CASSSSGQLLGTGELFF
d_call: .; clone_size: many; v_call: TRBV25-1; cdr3_length: 16; j_call: TRBJ2-7; cdr3_nt: TGTGCCAGCAGTTCGATTCAAACAGGGCGAGGCTACGAGCAGTACTTC; cdr3_aa: CASSSIQTGRGYEQYF
d_call: .; clone_size: few; v_call: TRBV5-1; cdr3_length: 14; j_call: TRBJ1-1; cdr3_nt: TGCGCCAGCAGCTTCTCAGGAGGGGACACTGAAGCTTTCTTT; cdr3_aa: CASSFSGGDTEAFF
d_call: .; clone_size: many; v_call: TRBV3-1; cdr3_length: 13; j_call: TRBJ1-1; cdr3_nt: TGTGCCAGCAGCCAAGCCGGCGGCACTGAAGCTTTCTTT; cdr3_aa: CASSQAGGTEAFF
d_call: .; clone_size: .; v_call: TRBV5-1; cdr3_length: 13; j_call: TRBJ2-5; cdr3_nt: TGCGCCAGCAGCTTGGAAACAGTAGAGACCCAGTACTTC; cdr3_aa: CASSLETVETQYF
d_call: .; clone_size: many; v_call: TRBV29-1; cdr3_length: 12; j_call: TRBJ1-2; cdr3_nt: TGCAGCGTTCGAGCCGGGATCTATGGCTACACCTTC; cdr3_aa: CSVRAGIYGYTF
d_call: .; clone_size: many; v_call: TRBV19; cdr3_length: 14; j_call: TRBJ2-5; cdr3_nt: TGTGCCAGTAGTATGGCGGCAGGGATGGAGACCCAGTACTTC; cdr3_aa: CASSMAAGMETQYF
d_call: .; clone_size: few; v_call: TRBV20-1; cdr3_length: 15; j_call: TRBJ1-5; cdr3_nt: TGCAGTACTAGACTAGTCGGACACCAAAATCAGCCCCAGCATTTT; cdr3_aa: CSTRLVGHQNQPQHF
d_call: .; clone_size: many; v_call: TRBV7-6; cdr3_length: 14; j_call: TRBJ2-2; cdr3_nt: TGTGCCAGCAGCTTACAAGATCTCACCGGGGAGCTGTTTTTT; cdr3_aa: CASSLQDLTGELFF
d_call: .; clone_size: .; v_call: TRBV19; cdr3_length: 13; j_call: TRBJ2-5; cdr3_nt: TGTGCCAGTAGTATAGGGGATGGGGAGACCCAGTACTTC; cdr3_aa: CASSIGDGETQYF
d_call: TRBD2; clone_size: .; v_call: TRBV27; cdr3_length: 16; j_call: TRBJ2-7; cdr3_nt: TGTGCCAGCAGTCCCTGGACTAGCGGTAGCTCCTACGAGCAGTACTTC; cdr3_aa: CASSPWTSGSSYEQYF
d_call: TRBD1; clone_size: .; v_call: TRBV6-1; cdr3_length: 15; j_call: TRBJ2-7; cdr3_nt: TGTGCCAGCAGTGGTTTAAACAGGGGGCGCGACGAGCAGTACTTC; cdr3_aa: CASSGLNRGRDEQYF
d_call: .; clone_size: .; v_call: TRBV28; cdr3_length: 12; j_call: TRBJ1-1; cdr3_nt: TGTGCCAGCAGTTTCAAGGTTCCCATGGCTTTCTTT; cdr3_aa: CASSFKVPMAFF
d_call: TRBD1; clone_size: many; v_call: TRBV11-2; cdr3_length: 15; j_call: TRBJ1-2; cdr3_nt: TGTGCCAGCAGATATGCAGGGGGCGCGGATAGTGGCTACACCTTC; cdr3_aa: CASRYAGGADSGYTF
d_call: .; clone_size: .; v_call: TRBV6-2/TRBV6-3; cdr3_length: 18; j_call: TRBJ1-2; cdr3_nt: TGTGCCAGCAGTTACTCGCCCATCGACGAGGGACTCAACTATGGCTACACCTTC; cdr3_aa: CASSYSPIDEGLNYGYTF
d_call: .; clone_size: many; v_call: TRBV20-1; cdr3_length: 12; j_call: TRBJ2-5; cdr3_nt: TGCAGTGCTCCGGACAGTCAAGAGACCCAGTACTTC; cdr3_aa: CSAPDSQETQYF
d_call: TRBD1; clone_size: many; v_call: TRBV11-2; cdr3_length: 15; j_call: TRBJ2-7; cdr3_nt: TGTGCCAGCAGCCAGGTGGGACAGGCCAGCTTCGGGCAGTACTTC; cdr3_aa: CASSQVGQASFGQYF
d_call: .; clone_size: many; v_call: TRBV6-1; cdr3_length: 13; j_call: TRBJ1-5; cdr3_nt: TGTGCCAGCAGTCCGGGCGTATATCAGCCCCAGCATTTT; cdr3_aa: CASSPGVYQPQHF
d_call: .; clone_size: many; v_call: TRBV20-1; cdr3_length: 14; j_call: TRBJ2-5; cdr3_nt: TGCAGTGCTCCAAGAGGACAGAACCAAGAGACCCAGTACTTC; cdr3_aa: CSAPRGQNQETQYF
d_call: TRBD2; clone_size: .; v_call: TRBV4-2; cdr3_length: 17; j_call: TRBJ2-5; cdr3_nt: TGTGCCAGCAGCCAAGTGGGAAGCGGGAGTTCCCAAGAGACCCAGTACTTC; cdr3_aa: CASSQVGSGSSQETQYF
d_call: TRBD1; clone_size: many; v_call: TRBV6-1; cdr3_length: 16; j_call: TRBJ2-7; cdr3_nt: TGTGCCAGCAGCAGCCCCGGGGGGGACAGGGGCCACGAGCAGTACTTC; cdr3_aa: CASSSPGGDRGHEQYF
d_call: TRBD1; clone_size: many; v_call: TRBV7-6; cdr3_length: 14; j_call: TRBJ1-2; cdr3_nt: TGTGCCAGCAGCCCTGGACAGGGGCGGGATGGCTACACCTTC; cdr3_aa: CASSPGQGRDGYTF
d_call: .; clone_size: many; v_call: TRBV2; cdr3_length: 13; j_call: TRBJ2-5; cdr3_nt: TGTGCCAGAAGAGACAGAGACCAAGAGACCCAGTACTTC; cdr3_aa: CARRDRDQETQYF
d_call: .; clone_size: many; v_call: TRBV10-2; cdr3_length: 12; j_call: TRBJ1-2; cdr3_nt: TGCGCCAGCAGAGTTATTCCCTATGGCTACACCTTC; cdr3_aa: CASRVIPYGYTF
d_call: .; clone_size: many; v_call: TRBV6-2/TRBV6-3; cdr3_length: 16; j_call: TRBJ1-1; cdr3_nt: TGTGCCAGCAGCCCCAGGGAGTACGTAGGGAGCACTGAAGCTTTCTTT; cdr3_aa: CASSPREYVGSTEAFF